Presented here are 8 T cell receptor beta chains from one specimen sequenced in a study of CD8 T cells in ankylosing spondylitis. Study-level findings and limits: What appeared characteristic of ankylosing spondylitis blood was a TCR beta motif of eight highly homologous variants.

No antigen has been identified for these receptors. TCRdb ran MiXCR on the 5' RACE reads and lists one entry per CDR3 protein. Among about 540,000 distinct CDR3 sequences listed, about 12% were seen once. Sequencing was performed on blood, either unsorted or a sorted T cell fraction (not recorded which). Receptors were obtained from a male donor with ankylosing spondylitis.

The V call is TRBV12-5, the J call TRBJ1-1; D gene unclear. V was clipped by 1 base and J by 1 base, with 13 bases between them. CDR1 and CDR2 (germline): LGHNT, FRNRAP. The CDR3 has 16 residues. CDR3 in DNA: TGTGCTAGTGGTTTGGAACCAGGTACGCCGAACACTGAAGCTTTCTTT. Its translation is CASGLEPGTPNTEAFF. The whole variable domain, remainder taken from reference TRBV12-5 and TRBJ1-1, is DARVTQTPRHKVTEMGQEVTMRCQPILGHNTVFWYRQTMMQGLELLAYFRNRAPLDDSGMPKDRFSAEMPDATLATLKIQPSEPRDSAVYFCASGLEPGTPNTEAFFGQGTRLTVV.

At least ten counts were recorded for this clonotype. This chain joins TRBV5-1 and TRBJ2-5; 8 bases agree with TRBD1. J gave up 5 bases and V 1 base, and 10 bases lay outside the gene matches. CDR1 is SGHRS, CDR2 YFSETQ, per germline. The CDR3 runs to 16 residues. Here the CDR3 reads CASSLNPGGLGETQYF. Here the CDR3 DNA reads TGCGCCAGCAGCTTGAATCCAGGGGGCTTAGGGGAGACCCAGTACTTC.

V gene TRBV5-1 combines with J gene TRBJ2-7; no clear D. Per germline, CDR1 SGHRS and CDR2 YFSETQ. This CDR3 is built from 14 residues. V was pared by 0 bases and J by 5 bases, with 12 bases between. Here the CDR3 reads CASSLEGNYDEQYF. The CDR3 nucleotides are TGCGCCAGCAGCTTGGAAGGGAATTACGACGAGCAGTACTTC.

This clonotype was seen a few times. V gene TRBV11-2 combines with J gene TRBJ2-1; 10 nucleotides line up with TRBD2. CDR3 size: 18 residues. The ends lost 3 bases at V and 8 bases at J; junction bases unmatched: 16. Germline-derived CDR1 and CDR2 are SGHAT and FQNNGV. The CDR3 loop reads CASSFGGAGGPLRHEQFF. CDR3 bases: TGTGCCAGCAGCTTTGGGGGAGCGGGAGGGCCCCTTCGTCATGAGCAGTTCTTC.

Only a few counts were recorded for this clonotype. This rearrangement joins TRBV6-5 to TRBJ1-1; maybe TRBD1 (6 bases). The CDR3 has 13 amino acids. V lost 2 bases and J lost 2, with 6 bases in between. The germline gives CDR1 MNHEY, CDR2 SVGAGI. The CDR3 DNA follows: TGTGCCAGCAGTTACGGGGGCAACACTGAAGCTTTCTTT. It codes for CASSYGGNTEAFF.

This clonotype was seen more than once but under ten times. The chain combines TRBV12-5 with TRBJ2-2; TRBD1 is a possible D gene (5 bases). V dropped 8 bases and J dropped 9 bases, with 16 bases sitting between them. Germline lookup yields CDR1 LGHNT and CDR2 FRNRAP. This CDR3 is built from 13 residues. DNA of the CDR3: TGTGCTAGTAGCCAAGGGGAACTCCGGGAGCTGTTTTTT. This gives the protein CASSQGELRELFF. The complete variable domain, with remaining parts taken from reference TRBV12-5 and TRBJ2-2, reads DARVTQTPRHKVTEMGQEVTMRCQPILGHNTVFWYRQTMMQGLELLAYFRNRAPLDDSGMPKDRFSAEMPDATLATLKIQPSEPRDSAVYFCASSQGELRELFFGEGSRLTVL.

This clonotype was observed a handful of times. The rearrangement links TRBV2 to TRBJ1-1; 7 bases match TRBD1. The CDR3 is made up of 13 amino acids. CDR1 SNHLY and CDR2 FYNNEI come from the germline V gene. With V trimmed by 1 base and J by 10 bases, 6 bases remained unmatched. The CDR3 DNA reads as TGTGCCAGCAGTGAAGAGGGGACAGATCCAGCTTTCTTT. This gives the protein CASSEEGTDPAFF. Filled out from reference TRBV2 and TRBJ1-1, the complete variable domain reads EPEVTQTPSHQVTQMGQEVILRCVPISNHLYFYWYRQILGQKVEFLVSFYNNEISEKSEIFDDQFSVERPDGSNFTLKIRSTKLEDSAMYFCASSEEGTDPAFFGQGTRLTVV.

The rearrangement uses TRBV24-1 and TRBJ2-5, with 8 bases that match TRBD1. Looked up from germline, CDR1 is KGHDR and CDR2 is SFDVKD. The J segment lost 5 bases and the V segment lost 0 bases, leaving 1 base of the junction unmatched. The CDR3 is 14 residues long. The CDR3 DNA is TGTGCCACCAGTGATTTGGGGGACAGGGAGACCCAGTACTTC. Translation gives CATSDLGDRETQYF.